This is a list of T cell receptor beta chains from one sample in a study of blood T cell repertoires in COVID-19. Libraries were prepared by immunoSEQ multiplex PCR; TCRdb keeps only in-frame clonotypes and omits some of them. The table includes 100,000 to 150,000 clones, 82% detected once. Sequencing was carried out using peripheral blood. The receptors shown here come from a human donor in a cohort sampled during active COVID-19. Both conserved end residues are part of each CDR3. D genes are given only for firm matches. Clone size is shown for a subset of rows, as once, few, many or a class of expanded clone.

CSVAQGANYGYTF,TGCAGCGTTGCCCAAGGAGCTAACTATGGCTACACCTTC,TRBJ1-2,TRBV29-1,once,.
CASSEQSYGYTF,TGTGCCAGCAGTGAACAGTCCTATGGCTACACCTTC,TRBJ1-2,TRBV6-1,.,.
CASSWGGLGATDTQYF,TGTGCCAGCAGCTGGGGGGGCCTAGGGGCCACAGATACGCAGTATTTT,TRBJ2-3,TRBV5-4,once,.
CASSPSLVRANEKLFF,TGTGCCAGCAGCCCGTCGTTAGTGCGAGCGAATGAAAAACTGTTTTTT,TRBJ1-4,TRBV7-2,.,.
CASSHGDTFAGSQETQYF,TGCGCCAGCAGCCACGGGGACACCTTCGCCGGGTCCCAAGAGACCCAGTACTTC,TRBJ2-5,TRBV4-1,.,.
CATSRDGTGAGNTIYF,TGTGCCACCAGCAGAGATGGGACAGGGGCTGGAAACACCATATATTTT,TRBJ1-3,TRBV15,.,TRBD1
CASGQGLVGYTF,TGTGCCAGCGGACAGGGGTTGGTCGGCTACACCTTC,TRBJ1-2,TRBV6-5,.,TRBD1
CASSNSGGRGTDTQYF,TGCGCCAGCAGCAACAGCGGGGGAAGGGGCACAGATACGCAGTATTTT,TRBJ2-3,TRBV5-1,.,TRBD2
CASSLVAGGGQPQHF,TGTGCCAGCAGCTTAGTCGCAGGGGGCGGGCAGCCCCAGCATTTT,TRBJ1-5,TRBV7-2,.,TRBD1
CASWGLAEAYEQYF,TGTGCCAGCTGGGGACTAGCGGAGGCCTACGAGCAGTACTTC,TRBJ2-7,TRBV6-5,.,TRBD2
CASKTEPNYGYTF,TGTGCCAGTAAAACGGAGCCTAACTATGGCTACACCTTC,TRBJ1-2,TRBV19,.,.
CATSREVSEQYF,TGTGCCACCAGCAGAGAAGTCAGCGAGCAGTACTTC,TRBJ2-7,TRBV15,.,.
CASTTQGTSTDTQYF,TGTGCCAGCACGACCCAGGGAACTAGCACAGATACGCAGTATTTT,TRBJ2-3,TRBV6-8,.,.
CASSALTGVAQPQHF,TGTGCCAGTAGCGCCCTTACAGGGGTGGCTCAGCCCCAGCATTTT,TRBJ1-5,TRBV19,.,TRBD1
CASNHGIYGYTF,TGTGCCAGCAACCACGGGATTTATGGCTACACCTTC,TRBJ1-2,TRBV6-6,once,.
CASSMTGGGSYEQYF,TGCGCCAGCAGCATGACCGGGGGGGGCTCCTACGAGCAGTACTTC,TRBJ2-7,TRBV5-1,.,TRBD2
CASSYGQARRGTEAFF,TGTGCCAGCAGCTATGGACAGGCTCGGAGGGGCACTGAAGCTTTCTTT,TRBJ1-1,TRBV5-4,.,TRBD1
CASSTLGETQYF,TGTGCCAGCAGTACCCTTGGCGAGACCCAGTACTTC,TRBJ2-5,TRBV12-3/TRBV12-4,.,.
CASSPATGTNEKLFF,TGTGCCAGCAGCCCAGCGACAGGGACTAATGAAAAACTGTTTTTT,TRBJ1-4,TRBV5-4,few,TRBD1
CASSLADRGQETQYF,TGTGCCAGCAGTCTAGCGGACAGGGGGCAAGAGACCCAGTACTTC,TRBJ2-5,TRBV6-5,.,TRBD1
CASSTGTGSGETQYF,TGTGCCAGCAGTACTGGGACAGGGAGTGGGGAGACCCAGTACTTC,TRBJ2-5,TRBV28,.,TRBD1
CASSEAGGGYEQYF,TGTGCCAGCAGTGAAGCTGGGGGGGGCTACGAGCAGTACTTC,TRBJ2-7,TRBV6-1,.,TRBD2
CASSYGLGGVTGELFF,TGTGCCAGCAGCTACGGATTAGGGGGCGTCACCGGGGAGCTGTTTTTT,TRBJ2-2,TRBV5-4,few,TRBD1
CASSQVAGTGVNIQYF,TGTGCCAGCAGCCAAGTCGCCGGGACAGGGGTGAACATTCAGTACTTC,TRBJ2-4,TRBV14,.,TRBD1
CASRGQGPSEKLFF,TGTGCCAGCAGGGGACAGGGGCCGAGTGAAAAACTGTTTTTT,TRBJ1-4,TRBV6-5,.,TRBD1
CASIPPEGYGYTF,TGTGCCAGCATCCCTCCGGAGGGGTATGGCTACACCTTC,TRBJ1-2,TRBV28,once,.
CASSQDDGTRWIGELFF,TGCGCCAGCAGCCAAGATGACGGGACTAGGTGGATCGGGGAGCTGTTTTTT,TRBJ2-2,TRBV4-3,.,TRBD2
CASSLHGTSLETQYF,TGCGCCAGCAGCCTCCACGGGACATCCCTGGAGACCCAGTACTTC,TRBJ2-5,TRBV4-1,.,.
CASSYGGSPVVEQFF,TGTGCCAGCAGTTACGGGGGGTCCCCCGTCGTTGAGCAGTTCTTC,TRBJ2-1,TRBV6-5,.,.
CASSSAGTSAEQYF,TGTGCCAGCAGCTCCGCCGGGACTTCCGCCGAGCAGTACTTC,TRBJ2-7,TRBV5-8,few,.
CASRSGSTEAFF,TGTGCCAGCCGATCAGGCAGCACTGAAGCTTTCTTT,TRBJ1-1,TRBV2,.,.
CASSSAAGGDSPLHF,TGTGCCAGCAGCTCCGCCGCAGGAGGGGATTCACCCCTCCACTTT,TRBJ1-6,TRBV7-9,few,.
CASSQAGQGSITEAFF,TGTGCCAGCAGCCAAGCGGGACAGGGGTCGATCACTGAAGCTTTCTTT,TRBJ1-1,TRBV3-1/TRBV3-2,few,TRBD1
CASSSPQVSYGEQYF,TGTGCCAGCAGTTCACCTCAGGTATCCTACGGCGAGCAGTACTTC,TRBJ2-7,TRBV28,.,.
CASVLSGGSGNTIYF,TGTGCTAGTGTCTTATCAGGGGGCTCTGGAAACACCATATATTTT,TRBJ1-3,TRBV12-5,.,TRBD1
CASSLTGYETGFGTDTQYF,TGTGCCAGCAGCTTAACCGGATACGAGACAGGGTTCGGCACAGATACGCAGTATTTT,TRBJ2-3,TRBV7-9,few,TRBD1
CAISEGQAVIYEQYF,TGTGCCATCAGTGAGGGGCAGGCCGTGATATACGAGCAGTACTTC,TRBJ2-7,TRBV10-3,.,.
CASSLDRDGEQFF,TGTGCCAGCAGCTTAGACAGGGATGGTGAGCAGTTCTTC,TRBJ2-1,TRBV7-9,.,.
CASSLTLAANYGYTF,TGTGCCAGCAGTTTAACGTTGGCCGCTAACTATGGCTACACCTTC,TRBJ1-2,TRBV27,.,.
CASSPSGGFTDTQYF,TGTGCCAGCAGTCCTAGCGGGGGCTTCACAGATACGCAGTATTTT,TRBJ2-3,TRBV6-5,few,TRBD2
CASSSGSSSYNEQFF,TGTGCCAGCAGCTCAGGGTCGAGCTCCTACAATGAGCAGTTCTTC,TRBJ2-1,TRBV7-2,.,.
CASSLSSGRADTQYF,TGTGCCAGCAGCTTGTCCAGCGGGCGTGCAGATACGCAGTATTTT,TRBJ2-3,TRBV5-4,.,.
CASSISGPSSYEQYF,TGTGCCAGTAGTATCAGCGGGCCAAGCTCCTACGAGCAGTACTTC,TRBJ2-7,TRBV19,.,.
CASSHRGTGTDTQYF,TGTGCCAGCAGCCACAGGGGTACTGGCACAGATACGCAGTATTTT,TRBJ2-3,TRBV5-4,.,TRBD1
CASSAASRLQETQYF,TGTGCCAGCAGCGCAGCGTCCCGACTTCAAGAGACCCAGTACTTC,TRBJ2-5,TRBV7-2,.,.